This T cell receptor beta chain was recorded in a study of cytomegalovirus exposure and HLA in healthy donors (dated by TCRdb to about 2017). Some background on the complete study: According to a later analysis, one platform produced both the roughly 120 validation repertoires and the approximately 670 repertoires of the first cohort. The study aimed to test whether signatures of past pathogen exposure could be identified by cataloging public T cell receptors. In addition to the first cohort of approximately 670 subjects, a separate validation cohort of 120 different subjects was used. The study combined high-throughput TCR immunosequencing, statistical association of individual TCRs with disease status, and machine learning to predict cytomegalovirus infection status. What the authors observed across the whole study: Cytomegalovirus status was reported to be diagnosed by the classifier with high specificity and sensitivity in both the original and validation cohorts. Most TCR sequences were observed very rarely across donors, whereas some public TCRs were present in many individuals. A later analysis had no HLA typing for the validation cohort, so co-occurrence there was scored across all 130 or so repertoires. It was suggested by the authors that the approach could potentially be generalized to other disease states and immunological phenotypes. A later analysis found that TCRs clustered in the first cohort also tended to co-occur in the roughly 110 validation repertoires, with just under 95% of cluster scores above 0. The study listed approximately 160 TCR beta chains as associated with cytomegalovirus. A few of the identified cytomegalovirus-associated TCR beta chains were confirmed in vitro to be specific for cytomegalovirus antigens.

Library creation used the immunoSEQ multiplex PCR assay. The authors processed their data as follows. A statistical classification framework was built for diagnosing cytomegalovirus status from the catalog of TCR beta chain sequences. TCRdb took over this immuneACCESS table, retaining in-frame rearrangements with V and J assigned. Such tables are incomplete; in checked studies, under half of the missing clones stem from an unresolved V gene, and the remainder is unexplained. The V and J calls and clone size come from that table; D and trimming were worked out from the DNA. This sample holds around 300,000 clones; 80% to 90% were observed only once. Of the sample, roughly 1% is held by the ten largest clones. Donors formed part of the validation cohort, which comprised some 120 subjects and was distinct from the first cohort of under 850 subjects. In the case of this clone: Its antigen is currently not known. Per-base quality was not reported, and no clone a single base away is much larger than it.

The CDR3 runs 12 amino acids, cysteine and phenylalanine included. Only the CDR3 portion is preserved as DNA: 36 bases, with reading frame beginning at the first base. The V gene is TRBV21-1 and the J gene is TRBJ1-1; the listed D gene, TRBD1, was not tested against the DNA. TRBV21-1 is flagged as a pseudogene. The TCR was taken from a young woman in good health and CMV-seronegative. The sample consisted of PBMCs. CDR3 protein: CASRRDRGEAFF. The nucleotide sequence reads as follows: TGTGCCAGCAGGAGGGACAGGGGCGAAGCTTTCTTT.